This is a list of T cell receptor beta chains from one sample in a study of cytomegalovirus exposure and HLA in healthy donors. Using immunoSEQ multiplex PCR, the repertoire was profiled, and TCRdb retains in-frame clones only, with some absent. Here the sample spans 50,000 to 70,000 clones, 65% to 85% being singletons. Material for sequencing was PBMCs. These receptors came from a female donor in good health and CMV-seronegative. CDR3s include the opening cysteine and the closing phenylalanine or tryptophan. Fields, in order: V gene, D gene, clone size, CDR3 length, J gene, CDR3 DNA, CDR3 protein. D genes are given only for firm matches. Where a row states a size, it is once, few, many or the class of an expanded clone; other rows omit it.

v_gene: TRBV7-2
d_gene: TRBD1
abundance: once
len: 15
j_gene: TRBJ1-5
CDR3nt: TGTGCCAGCAGCTTAGCACAGGGGACTGGTCAGCCCCAGCATTTT
CDR3aa: CASSLAQGTGQPQHF

v_gene: TRBV6-1
d_gene: TRBD2
abundance: NA
len: 15
j_gene: TRBJ2-7
CDR3nt: TGTGCCAGCAACATCCCGGGACTAGGCTCCTACGAGCAGTACTTC
CDR3aa: CASNIPGLGSYEQYF

v_gene: TRBV7-9
d_gene: TRBD1
abundance: NA
len: 15
j_gene: TRBJ2-5
CDR3nt: TGTGCCAGCAGCTTAGGGACAGGGGGGGAAGAGACCCAGTACTTC
CDR3aa: CASSLGTGGEETQYF

v_gene: TRBV7-6
d_gene: NA
abundance: NA
len: 15
j_gene: TRBJ2-3
CDR3nt: TGTGCCAGCAGCTTAGCGGGGGCAAGTACAGATACGCAGTATTTT
CDR3aa: CASSLAGASTDTQYF

v_gene: TRBV30
d_gene: TRBD2
abundance: NA
len: 14
j_gene: TRBJ2-7
CDR3nt: TGTGCCTGGAGTGGCGGACTAGCGGGAGGCGGTCAGTACTTC
CDR3aa: CAWSGGLAGGGQYF

v_gene: TRBV18
d_gene: TRBD2
abundance: NA
len: 17
j_gene: TRBJ2-1
CDR3nt: TGTGCCAGCTCACCACCGGGACTAGCGGGGGCTTATAATGAGCAGTTCTTC
CDR3aa: CASSPPGLAGAYNEQFF

v_gene: TRBV5-5
d_gene: NA
abundance: NA
len: 15
j_gene: TRBJ2-7
CDR3nt: TGTGCCAGCAGCTTGGAGGGCAGGGATGGCTACGAGCAGTACTTC
CDR3aa: CASSLEGRDGYEQYF

v_gene: TRBV4-2
d_gene: TRBD1
abundance: NA
len: 16
j_gene: TRBJ1-5
CDR3nt: TGTGCCAGCAGCCAAAGACAGGGGGCCAGTAATCAGCCCCAGCATTTT
CDR3aa: CASSQRQGASNQPQHF

v_gene: TRBV28
d_gene: TRBD1
abundance: NA
len: 15
j_gene: TRBJ2-6
CDR3nt: TGTGCCAGCAGTCCCACAGGGGCTGGGGCCAACGTCCTGACTTTC
CDR3aa: CASSPTGAGANVLTF

v_gene: TRBV27
d_gene: NA
abundance: NA
len: 15
j_gene: TRBJ2-1
CDR3nt: TGTGCCAGCAGTTTCGTAGCGGTCTCCTACAATGAGCAGTTCTTC
CDR3aa: CASSFVAVSYNEQFF

v_gene: TRBV7-9
d_gene: NA
abundance: NA
len: 14
j_gene: TRBJ2-2
CDR3nt: TGTGCCAGCAGCTTGAGGAGGAACACCGGGGAGCTGTTTTTT
CDR3aa: CASSLRRNTGELFF

v_gene: TRBV28
d_gene: NA
abundance: NA
len: 14
j_gene: TRBJ1-4
CDR3nt: TGTGCCAGCAGTTTAGGGGCCACTAATGAAAAACTGTTTTTT
CDR3aa: CASSLGATNEKLFF